Here is one TCR beta chain with its context. This sample was included in a study of PD-1 and CTLA-4 blockade in melanoma. This table comes from immunoSEQ multiplex PCR, and its TCRdb copy is limited to in-frame clones, with some not included. The sample contains about 28,000 clones, roughly nine tenths of which appear only once. The material was CD8+ T cells from peripheral blood, obtained before anti-PD-1 treatment. This receptor was identified in a human donor with melanoma.

Here the CDR3 DNA reads TGCGCCAGCAGCTTAAGACTAGCGGGTCCGGCAGAGACCCAGTACTTC. Its translation is CASSLRLAGPAETQYF. The chain links TRBV5-1 to TRBJ2-5; TRBD2 matches 10 bases. V lost 2 bases, J lost 4 bases, and 8 bases stayed unmatched. Germline V lookup: CDR1 SGHRS, CDR2 YFSETQ. The CDR3 has 16 residues.